This T cell receptor (beta chain) appears in the sequencing data of a study of CD8 T cells in ankylosing spondylitis. V lost 5 bases to trimming and J lost 3 bases; unmatched junction nucleotides: 9. The length of the CDR3 is 16 residues. From germline, CDR1 is LGHDT and CDR2 YNNKEL (reference sequence). Study-wide findings and caveats: Among TCR beta sequences, a motif of fewer than 10 highly homologous variants appeared characteristic of ankylosing spondylitis blood. Within peripheral blood, clones linked to disease were CD8+ and relatively rare. Researchers reportedly found disease-linked clones significantly enriched in matched ankylosing spondylitis synovial fluid.

Generation of TCR beta libraries employed quantitative 5'-RACE incorporating molecular barcodes. TCRdb called the 5' RACE reads again in MiXCR, with one record for every CDR3 protein. The sample lists a few hundred thousand distinct CDR3 sequences; about 20% were seen once. A few counts support this clonotype. Its specificity is not known. This clonotype was sampled from a male donor with ankylosing spondylitis. The genes are TRBV3-1 and TRBJ2-7, with 11 bases that match TRBD2. The sample was blood, either unsorted or a sorted T cell fraction (not recorded which). The CDR3 region has the DNA TGTGCCAGCAGCAATAGCGGGAGGGCCTCGGGCTACGAGCAGTACTTC. As protein: CASSNSGRASGYEQYF.